This TCR beta chain was documented in a study of metastatic and nonmetastatic thyroid tumors. Study-level background: A comparison of repertoires was made across blood and tumor or nodule tissue from malignant and benign thyroid patients.

Unmatched junction bases numbered 10, after V lost 8 bases and J lost 4 bases. The CDR3 consists of 16 residues. The germline V gene encodes CDR1 MNHNS and CDR2 SASEGT. Only a few counts were recorded for this clone. What it recognizes is unknown. No treatment had been given to any patient before thyroid surgery. Source study methods: To classify distant metastasis in papillary thyroid cancer, a model was built from CDR3 differences across clinicopathological groups. TCRdb called clones again from the PCR reads with MiXCR. The authors' filters were not applied to this entry. The profile covers around 30,000 clones, with approximately 17% appearing a single time and more than 4.5% taken by the ten largest. Broader study findings: TCR beta diversity was reportedly significantly higher in malignant thyroid tumors than benign nodules, in blood and tumor.

Sequencing input: blood. This clonotype originated in a female donor with papillary thyroid cancer or a benign thyroid nodule (not recorded which). Some clones in this sample may be carry-over from other donors' samples. The chain couples TRBV6-1 to TRBJ2-3; 12 positions agree with TRBD2. The CDR3, as DNA: TGTGCCAGCCGACTCACTAGCGGGGGGTCCCCAGATACGCAGTATTTT. Its translation: CASRLTSGGSPDTQYF.